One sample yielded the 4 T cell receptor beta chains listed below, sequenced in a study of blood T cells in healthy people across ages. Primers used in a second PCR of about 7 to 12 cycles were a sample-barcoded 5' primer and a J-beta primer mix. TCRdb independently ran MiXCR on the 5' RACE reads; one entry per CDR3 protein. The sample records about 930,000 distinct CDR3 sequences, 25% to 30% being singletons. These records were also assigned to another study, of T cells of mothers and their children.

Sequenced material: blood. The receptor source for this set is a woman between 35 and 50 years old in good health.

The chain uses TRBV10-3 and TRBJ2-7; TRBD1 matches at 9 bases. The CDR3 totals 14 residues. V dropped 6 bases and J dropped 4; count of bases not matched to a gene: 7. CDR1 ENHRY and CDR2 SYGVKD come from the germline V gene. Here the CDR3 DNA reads TGTGCCATCAGCCTCGGGACAGGGATATACGAGCAGTACTTC. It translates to CAISLGTGIYEQYF.

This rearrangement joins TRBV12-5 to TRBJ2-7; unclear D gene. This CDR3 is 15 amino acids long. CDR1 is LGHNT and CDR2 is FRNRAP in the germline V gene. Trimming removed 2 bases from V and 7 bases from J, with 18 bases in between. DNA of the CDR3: TGTGCTAGTGGTTTGAACTCGGTCTCCTACAATGAGCAGTACTTC. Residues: CASGLNSVSYNEQYF.

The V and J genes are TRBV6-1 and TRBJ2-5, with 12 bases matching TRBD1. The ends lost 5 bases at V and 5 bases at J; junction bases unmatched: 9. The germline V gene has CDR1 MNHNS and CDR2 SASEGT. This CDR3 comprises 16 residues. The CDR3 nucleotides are TGTGCCAGCAGTTCCCGGGACAGGGGGCGCCTGGAGACCCAGTACTTC. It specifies CASSSRDRGRLETQYF.

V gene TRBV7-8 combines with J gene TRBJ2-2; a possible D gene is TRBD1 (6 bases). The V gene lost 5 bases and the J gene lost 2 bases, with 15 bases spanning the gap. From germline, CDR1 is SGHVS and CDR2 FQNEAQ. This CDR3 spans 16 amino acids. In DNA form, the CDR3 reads TGTGCCAGCAGCGGAGCCGGGACAAGAAACACCGGGGAGCTGTTTTTT. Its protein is CASSGAGTRNTGELFF.